This TCR beta chain was sequenced for a study of somatic mutations in cytotoxic T cells in rheumatoid arthritis. Study observations and caveats: Patients with rheumatoid arthritis showed a slight underrepresentation of TRBV07, a finding that was never subjected to any adjustment for multiple comparisons.

The germline CDR1 and CDR2 sequences are LGHNA and YNFKEQ. The CDR3 length is 16 residues. The trim removed 3 bases at V and 5 bases at J, leaving 10 bases unmatched. Assay: immunoSEQ multiplex PCR; the TCRdb copy retains only in-frame clones and omits some. This sample yields roughly 10,000 clones, of which 89% are seen a single time; 1.1% belongs to the top ten. Using positive magnetic bead selection on an AutoMACS, CD4+ and CD8+ cells were isolated, after which their purity was checked by flow cytometry. This clone was picked up a small number of times. As yet, its antigen is unknown. The sequencing sample was made of CD4+ T cells sorted from blood. V gene TRBV4-2 combines with J gene TRBJ2-7; 10 positions match TRBD1. This sequence originates from a woman under 30 with rheumatoid arthritis. The CDR3 coding sequence is TGTGCCAGCAGCCAGGTAGGGGGACAGGGGAGGAACGAGCAGTACTTC. Its translation: CASSQVGGQGRNEQYF.